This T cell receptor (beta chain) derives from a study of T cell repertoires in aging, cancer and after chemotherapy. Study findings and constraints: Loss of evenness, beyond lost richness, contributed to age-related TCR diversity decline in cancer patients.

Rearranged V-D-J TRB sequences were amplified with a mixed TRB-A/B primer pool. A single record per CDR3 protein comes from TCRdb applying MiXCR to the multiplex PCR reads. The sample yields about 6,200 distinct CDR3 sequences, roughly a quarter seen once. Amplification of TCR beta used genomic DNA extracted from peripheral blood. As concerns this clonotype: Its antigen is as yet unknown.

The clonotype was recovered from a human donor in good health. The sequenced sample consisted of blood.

CDR3 sequence (DNA): TGCGCCAGCAGCTTGAACAGGGGAAGCGATGAGCAGTTCTTC. The encoded protein is CASSLNRGSDEQFF. The chain employs TRBV5-1 and TRBJ2-1; 7 bases fit TRBD1. After removal of 1 base from V and 8 bases from J, the junction contained 6 bases not matched to a gene. This CDR3 has 14 residues. The germline V gene has CDR1 SGHRS and CDR2 YFSETQ. The whole variable domain, filled in from reference TRBV5-1 and TRBJ2-1, reads KAGVTQTPRYLIKTRGQQVTLSCSPISGHRSVSWYQQTPGQGLQFLFEYFSETQRNKGNFPGRFSGRQFSNSRSEMNVSTLELGDSALYLCASSLNRGSDEQFFGPGTRLTVL.